The 31 T cell receptor beta chains presented below share a single source sample, sequenced in a study of T cell repertoires in cytomegalovirus infection. TCRdb independently ran MiXCR on the reads; one entry per CDR3 protein. The sample has under 150,000 distinct CDR3 sequences, roughly a quarter seen once; the top ten hold 34%. Their target antigens are unknown. Sequenced: PBMCs, sequenced either directly or after in vitro stimulation (not recorded which). These receptors all stem from a human donor in good health (CMV status not recorded). Some clones in this sample may be carry-over from other donors' samples.

The rearrangement uses TRBV20-1 and TRBJ1-1; D perhaps matches TRBD1 (5 bases). The CDR3 extends over 15 amino acids. Between the trimmed V and J ends, which lost 5 bases and 1 base, there was a span of 17 bases. Germline V CDR1 and CDR2: DFQATT, SNEGSKA (reference sequence). Written as DNA, the CDR3 is TGCAGTGCTGACGGGACTTATCATGGGAACACTGAAGCTTTCTTT. Protein product: CSADGTYHGNTEAFF.

This clonotype appeared a few times. J is TRBJ1-1 and V is TRBV29-1, with no clear D. V lost 0 bases and J 3 bases, leaving 11 bases between the germline ends. In germline, CDR1 is SQVTM, CDR2 ANQGSEA. The CDR3 runs to 14 residues. The CDR3 nucleotides are TGCAGCGTTGAAGAGAGGAGTGGATACACTGAAGCTTTCTTT. Its protein is CSVEERSGYTEAFF.

This chain connects TRBV29-1 to TRBJ2-5, with unresolved D. Trimming removed 5 bases at V and 5 bases at J, with 9 bases between. The CDR3 length is 11 residues. Looked up from germline, CDR1 is SQVTM and CDR2 is ANQGSEA. The CDR3 loop is CSVNPSETQYF. The CDR3 DNA is TGCAGCGTTAACCCATCTGAGACCCAGTACTTC.

The rearrangement links TRBV7-9 to TRBJ2-5; 9 bases map to TRBD2. After removal of 5 bases from V and 4 bases from J, the junction contained 8 bases not matched to a gene. The CDR3 is made up of 15 amino acids. CDR1 is SEHNR and CDR2 is FQNEAQ in the germline V gene (reference sequence). CDR3 loop: CASSPPGLARETQYF. The CDR3 DNA reads TGTGCCAGCAGCCCCCCGGGACTAGCCAGAGAGACCCAGTACTTC.

Only a few counts were recorded for this clonotype. The rearrangement links TRBV11-2 to TRBJ1-1; TRBD1 might be the D (6 bases). The germline CDR1 and CDR2 sequences are SGHAT and FQNNGV. Trimming left V 2 bases short and J 3 bases short, with 13 bases between. CDR3 length: 15 amino acids. CDR3: CASSLTHRDDTEAFF. The DNA for the CDR3 is TGTGCCAGCAGCTTAACCCACAGGGACGACACTGAAGCTTTCTTT. The complete variable domain, with remaining parts taken from reference TRBV11-2 and TRBJ1-1, reads EAGVAQSPRYKIIEKRQSVAFWCNPISGHATLYWYQQILGQGPKLLIQFQNNGVVDDSQLPKDRFSAERLKGVDSTLKIQPAKLEDSAVYLCASSLTHRDDTEAFFGQGTRLTVV.

This clonotype has at least ten counts. The chain couples TRBV11-2 to TRBJ2-3, with 13 bases identical to TRBD2. The trim removed 5 bases at V and 3 bases at J, leaving 5 bases unmatched. This CDR3 has 16 residues. From germline, CDR1 is SGHAT and CDR2 FQNNGV. CDR3 residues: CASSPGLAGATDTQYF. For the CDR3, the DNA is TGTGCCAGCAGCCCCGGACTAGCGGGAGCTACAGATACGCAGTATTTT.

This chain links TRBV3-1 with TRBJ1-2, with D tentatively TRBD1 (6 bases). The CDR3 contains 14 residues. Germline V gives CDR1 LGHDT, CDR2 YNNKEL (reference sequence). V was trimmed by 8 bases and J by 4 bases, leaving 17 bases between them. The CDR3 DNA is TGTGCCAGCGCTGGGACAACCTTCTCCTATGGCTACACCTTC. It is translated as CASAGTTFSYGYTF.

This clonotype showed up just a few times. This rearrangement joins TRBV5-6 to TRBJ2-1; 7 bases line up with TRBD2. The CDR3 is 16 residues long. J was trimmed by 9 bases and V by 1 base; bases with no gene match: 13. Germline lookup yields CDR1 SGHDT and CDR2 YYEEEE. CDR3 DNA sequence: TGTGCCAGCAGCTTGAGGCTCCTAGCGGCGGTCGGTGAGCAGTTCTTC. It yields the protein CASSLRLLAAVGEQFF.

This chain uses TRBV20-1 with TRBJ2-2; 8 bases are a match to TRBD2. Germline trimming cut 4 bases from V and 1 base from J; bases unmatched to any gene: 11. The CDR3 sequence is 17 residues long. Germline loops: CDR1 DFQATT, CDR2 SNEGSKA (reference sequence). For the CDR3, the DNA is TGCAGTGCTAAGGGCCCCAACACTAGCGGGAACACCGGGGAGCTGTTTTTT. As protein: CSAKGPNTSGNTGELFF.

In its sample, this clonotype was seen a few times. The CDR3 nucleotides read TGTGCCAGCAGTGGGGGACTAGCCGGTAGTGAGCAGTTCTTC. Translation: CASSGGLAGSEQFF. The rearrangement uses TRBV12-3 or TRBV12-4 and TRBJ2-1; 9 bases agree with TRBD2. There are 14 residues in the CDR3. V shed 5 bases, J shed 9 bases, and the junction held 8 bases outside the gene matches.

The chain joins TRBV28 to TRBJ2-7, with a possible D match to TRBD2 (5 bases). The CDR3 length is 13 residues. Germline V gene lookup returns CDR1 MDHEN and CDR2 SYDVKM. Deletions cut 5 bases from V and 2 bases from J, with 10 bases between. CDR3 region: CASSDRGTYEQYF. CDR3 coding DNA: TGTGCCAGCAGTGACCGGGGTACCTACGAGCAGTACTTC.

This clonotype was counted ten times or more. V usage is TRBV6-1 and J usage is TRBJ1-1, with D uncertain. CDR3 size: 13 residues. V shed 3 bases and J shed 0 bases, with 5 bases lying between them. Germline V gene lookup returns CDR1 MNHNS and CDR2 SASEGT. Written as DNA, the CDR3 is TGTGCCAGCAGTGAGGCGGTGAACACTGAAGCTTTCTTT. Protein: CASSEAVNTEAFF.

This clonotype was seen at least ten times. The junction does not match germline at one end; this may be a read error. The chain links TRBV7-7 to TRBJ2-1; TRBD2 agrees at 11 bases. The germline V gene has CDR1 SSHAT and CDR2 FNYEAQ (reference sequence). The CDR3 length is 13 residues. The CDR3 protein is CASSLAGGDEQFF. The CDR3 nucleotides read TGTGCCAGCAGTTTAGCGGGAGGGGATGAGCAGTTCTTC.

This clonotype has more than one count but fewer than ten. This chain uses TRBV7-6 with TRBJ1-1; tentatively, D is TRBD1 (6 bases). V lost 5 bases to trimming and J lost 4 bases, with 17 bases between them. In germline, CDR1 is SGHVS, CDR2 FNYEAQ. The CDR3 extends over 15 amino acids. The CDR3 loop is CASSGPQGAVTEAFF. The CDR3 nucleotides read TGTGCCAGCAGCGGACCACAGGGTGCGGTCACTGAAGCTTTCTTT. The full variable domain, in which reference TRBV7-6 and TRBJ1-1 provide the parts outside the CDR3, is GAGVSQSPRYKVTKRGQDVALRCDPISGHVSLYWYRQALGQGPEFLTYFNYEAQQDKSGLPNDRFSAERPEGSISTLTIQRTEQRDSAMYRCASSGPQGAVTEAFFGQGTRLTVV.

This clonotype was picked up a small number of times. The rearrangement joins TRBV6-1 to TRBJ1-1, with D hard to call. The CDR3 covers 11 residues. Germline V CDR1 and CDR2: MNHNS, SASEGT. V lost 7 bases and J 8 bases, leaving 11 bases between the germline ends. The CDR3 region has the DNA TGTGCCAGCATGGCGGCCGGGGAAGCTTTCTTT. Its protein is CASMAAGEAFF.

The rearrangement uses TRBV29-1 and TRBJ1-1, with 8 bases identical to TRBD1. The germline CDR1 and CDR2 sequences are SQVTM and ANQGSEA. Trimming removed 7 bases from V and 1 base from J; junction bases left unmatched: 2. This CDR3 spans 12 amino acids. The CDR3 loop is CSATGGNTEAFF. The CDR3 nucleotides are TGCAGCGCCACAGGGGGGAACACTGAAGCTTTCTTT.

The sample holds many counts of this clonotype. The gene calls are TRBV7-2 and TRBJ1-4; 11 bases are a match to TRBD1. The CDR3 runs to 15 residues. CDR1 SGHTA and CDR2 FQGNSA come from the germline V gene. With V trimmed by 5 bases and J by 4 bases, 3 bases remained unmatched. Here the CDR3 DNA reads TGTGCCAGCAGCGGGACAGGGGGTTATAATGAAAAACTGTTTTTT. Protein sequence: CASSGTGGYNEKLFF.

This clonotype is categorized as medium-sized (0.01 to 0.1%). The V call is TRBV28, the J call TRBJ2-7; tentatively, D is TRBD1 (6 bases). V lost 3 bases to trimming and J lost 2 bases, with 11 bases between them. This CDR3 is 14 amino acids long. Germline CDR1 is MDHEN and CDR2 is SYDVKM. The CDR3 reads CASSFPGTPYEQYF. The CDR3 DNA reads as TGTGCCAGCAGTTTTCCCGGGACACCCTACGAGCAGTACTTC.

Ten or more counts support this clonotype. The genes are TRBV7-8 and TRBJ2-7, with D possibly matching TRBD2 (5 bases). CDR1 and CDR2 (germline): SGHVS, FQNEAQ. This CDR3 comprises 15 residues. The ends were cut back, 4 bases at V and 2 bases at J, with 15 bases in the middle. CDR3 nucleotides: TGTGCCAGCAGCTCTCCCGGGGTGTCCACCTACGAGCAGTACTTC. Encoded protein: CASSSPGVSTYEQYF.

The rearrangement uses TRBV6-2 or TRBV6-3 and TRBJ2-2; weak D call: TRBD1 (6 bases). V was clipped by 11 bases and J by 5 bases, with 15 bases between them. The V gene's germline CDR1 is MNHEY and CDR2 SVGEGT. The CDR3 has 13 amino acids. CDR3: CAGHRVGTGELFF. In nucleotides, the CDR3 is TGTGCCGGTCACAGGGTAGGAACCGGGGAGCTGTTTTTT.

This clonotype has at least ten counts. This chain connects TRBV7-2 to TRBJ2-3; 9 bases map to TRBD2. Germline-derived CDR1 and CDR2 are SGHTA and FQGNSA. J was trimmed by 1 base and V by 5 bases; bases with no gene match: 1. CDR3 length: 14 amino acids. In nucleotides, the CDR3 is TGTGCCAGCAGCCGGACTAGCGGCACAGATACGCAGTATTTT. Protein: CASSRTSGTDTQYF. Variable domain in full (rest from reference TRBV7-2 and TRBJ2-3): GAGVSQSPSNKVTEKGKDVELRCDPISGHTALYWYRQSLGQGLEFLIYFQGNSAPDKSGLPSDRFSAERTGGSVSTLTIQRTQQEDSAVYLCASSRTSGTDTQYFGPGTRLTVL.

This clonotype was recorded a few times. The chain joins TRBV6-2 or TRBV6-3 to TRBJ2-7, with 8 bases identical to TRBD1. The J segment lost 5 bases and the V segment lost 3 bases, leaving 6 bases of the junction unmatched. Germline V gene data show CDR1 as MNHEY and CDR2 as SVGEGT. The CDR3 is 14 residues long. The CDR3, as DNA: TGTGCCAGCAGTTATCTCAGGGGGCTCGACGAGCAGTACTTC. Its translation: CASSYLRGLDEQYF.

This clonotype was seen a few times. The V call is TRBV12-3 or TRBV12-4, the J call TRBJ2-1; no definite D call. CDR3 length: 14 amino acids. Trimming removed 7 bases at V and 6 bases at J, with 16 bases between. Here the CDR3 DNA reads TGTGCCAGCACGTTGACTTACAAACCCAATGAGCAGTTCTTC. It is translated as CASTLTYKPNEQFF.

This clonotype was seen repeatedly, ten times or more. V is TRBV28 and J is TRBJ1-4; D gene uncertain. The CDR3 contains 13 residues. V was pared by 6 bases and J by 0 bases, with 5 bases between. CDR1 is MDHEN, CDR2 SYDVKM, per germline. As DNA, the CDR3 is TGTGCCAGCAGGGTTACAACTAATGAAAAACTGTTTTTT. Protein product: CASRVTTNEKLFF.

This clonotype was counted a few times. The V and J genes are TRBV12-3 or TRBV12-4 and TRBJ1-2; TRBD1 matches at 12 bases. The CDR3 contains 14 residues. V lost 8 bases, J lost 7 bases, and 8 bases stayed unmatched. In nucleotides, the CDR3 is TGTGCCAGCGATAGGGGACAGGGGGCTTCTGGCTACACCTTC. It encodes CASDRGQGASGYTF.

This clonotype showed up just a few times. The chain uses TRBV11-2 and TRBJ2-4; 7 nucleotides agree with TRBD1. The CDR3 sequence is 12 residues long. The trim removed 5 bases at V and 12 bases at J, leaving 7 bases unmatched. Germline V gene lookup returns CDR1 SGHAT and CDR2 FQNNGV. The CDR3 coding sequence is TGTGCCAGCAGCCTCGGGACAGACGATCAGTACTTC. Translated, it gives CASSLGTDDQYF.

This clonotype was counted ten times or more. The chain uses TRBV14 and TRBJ2-3; no clear D gene. V lost 1 base and J 11 bases, leaving 13 bases between the germline ends. Looked up from germline, CDR1 is SGHDN and CDR2 is FVKESK. The CDR3 consists of 13 residues. The CDR3 sequence: CASSQGWNSQQYF. In DNA, the CDR3 is TGTGCCAGCAGCCAAGGTTGGAACTCCCAGCAGTATTTT.

Ten or more counts support this clonotype. In nucleotides, the CDR3 is TGTGCCAGCAGCTCACCTACTAGGTTGAATGAGCAGTTCTTC. Protein: CASSSPTRLNEQFF. The J gene is TRBJ2-1, the V gene TRBV7-9; D is possibly TRBD2 (5 bases). The length of the CDR3 is 14 residues. V was cut by 4 bases and J by 7 bases, with 14 bases left in between. CDR1 SEHNR and CDR2 FQNEAQ come from the germline V gene (reference sequence).

Only a few counts were recorded for this clonotype. The chain combines TRBV20-1 with TRBJ2-1; no definite D call. Germline values: CDR1 DFQATT, CDR2 SNEGSKA (reference sequence). Trimming took 0 bases from V and 7 from J, leaving 13 bases between them. The CDR3 contains 14 residues. CDR3 nucleotide sequence: TGCAGTGCTAGAGACCTTTCTATTCCTAATGAGCAGTTCTTC. Its translation: CSARDLSIPNEQFF.

This clonotype was observed a few times. This chain uses TRBV19 with TRBJ2-2; D remains unclear. This CDR3 is 14 amino acids long. Germline loops: CDR1 LNHDA, CDR2 SQIVND (reference sequence). V gave up 10 bases and J gave up 1 base, with 13 bases separating them. CDR3 loop: CAIKGLENTGELFF. The CDR3 nucleotides are TGTGCCATTAAAGGGCTAGAGAACACCGGGGAGCTGTTTTTT.

The table lists this clonotype with many counts. The chain joins TRBV7-2 to TRBJ2-3; D is possibly TRBD2 (5 bases). Deletions cut 5 bases from V and 5 bases from J, with 14 bases between. The CDR3 runs to 14 residues. Germline CDR1 reads SGHTA; CDR2 reads FQGNSA. CDR3 nucleotide sequence: TGTGCCAGCAGCCCCCGACGGGGAGAAGATACGCAGTATTTT. Translating it yields CASSPRRGEDTQYF.